The T cell receptor beta chain described here comes from a study of human T cells and chemical hapten exposure. In this sample, this clonotype turned up a few times. Its matching antigen is unknown. TCRdb independently ran MiXCR on the RACE reads; one entry per CDR3 protein. The data contain 370,000 or so distinct CDR3 sequences, roughly 4.8% of them seen just once; the ten biggest clones take up approximately 2.1%. Regarding the study as a whole: A positive correlation with patch test score was found for PT1 expanded TCR counts.

Time point noted: patch test 1, 2 weeks after DPC sensitization. The treatment is: therapeutic diphenylcyclopropenone sensitization with weekly scalp DPC. Sequencing used whole blood, obtained in connection with sensitization to the hapten diphenylcyclopropenone (DPC). This TCR was sampled from a woman in her 50s with alopecia areata. Some clones in this sample may be carry-over from other donors' samples.

Here the CDR3 DNA reads TGCAGCGTTAGTGCGAACACCGGGGAGCTGTTTTTT. Translating gives CSVSANTGELFF. The gene calls are TRBV29-1 and TRBJ2-2; D not certain. Germline CDR1 is SQVTM and CDR2 is ANQGSEA. The germline V and J ends were trimmed by 5 bases and 0 bases, with 4 bases remaining between them. CDR3 size: 12 residues.